One sample yielded the 16 T cell receptor beta chains listed below, sequenced in a study of blood T cell repertoires in COVID-19. Only in-frame clones appear in the TCRdb table, and some are missing; sequencing was by immunoSEQ multiplex PCR. The sample contains about 280,000 clones, 85% of which appear only once. Material: PBMCs or T cells enriched from blood (not recorded which). These receptors originate from a woman aged 50 to 65 who had recovered from COVID-19.

The chain has TRBV7-2 and TRBJ2-3; 9 nucleotides agree with TRBD2. The CDR3 is 14 amino acids. With 4 bases clipped from V and 7 bases from J, the junction kept 6 bases outside the gene matches. The germline V gene has CDR1 SGHTA and CDR2 FQGNSA. The CDR3 region has the DNA TGTGCCAGCAGCTCGCCGGGACTAGCCCATACGCAGTATTTT. It encodes CASSSPGLAHTQYF.

This clone was detected only a few times. The V call is TRBV19, the J call TRBJ1-1; 7 nucleotides line up with TRBD1. This CDR3 comprises 15 residues. CDR1 is LNHDA, CDR2 SQIVND, per germline (reference sequence). V lost 6 bases, J lost 1 base, and 8 bases stayed unmatched. The CDR3 DNA reads as TGTGCCAGTAGCCAGACAGGGACGACGAACACTGAAGCTTTCTTT. This encodes CASSQTGTTNTEAFF.

The chain recombines TRBV7-6 with TRBJ2-3, with 8 bases matching TRBD1. This CDR3 spans 17 amino acids. Germline loops: CDR1 SGHVS, CDR2 FNYEAQ. The V gene end was trimmed by 5 bases and the J gene end by 1 base; junction bases not matched to a gene: 11. CDR3 bases: TGTGCCAGCAGCATTACGGCCCAGGGGGCAGGCACAGATACGCAGTATTTT. It codes for CASSITAQGAGTDTQYF.

V gene TRBV6-6 combines with J gene TRBJ2-7; 9 bases match TRBD1. Germline CDR1 MNHNY, CDR2 SVGAGI (reference sequence). The V and J ends lost 7 bases and 5 bases, in that order; junction bases with no gene match: 6. The CDR3 totals 13 residues. CDR3 loop: CASMGQGSHEQYF. For the CDR3, the DNA is TGTGCCAGCATGGGACAGGGAAGCCACGAGCAGTACTTC.

CDR3 region: CASSYTSGPTYEQYF. CDR3 nucleotide sequence: TGTGCCAGCAGCTACACTAGCGGGCCAACCTACGAGCAGTACTTC. The chain uses TRBV11-2 and TRBJ2-7; 9 bases fit TRBD2. CDR3 size: 15 residues. J lost 2 bases, V lost 4 bases, and 6 bases had no gene match. CDR1 and CDR2 from the germline V gene are SGHAT and FQNNGV.

The J gene is TRBJ1-2, the V gene TRBV30; 8 nucleotides match TRBD1. Losses at the gene ends were 1 base for V and 12 bases for J; bases not matched to a gene: 10. CDR1 GTSNPN and CDR2 SVGIG come from the germline V gene (reference sequence). This CDR3 contains 13 residues. CDR3 nucleotides: TGTGCCTGGAGTGATAAAACTGGACAGGGAGACACCTTC. Translating gives CAWSDKTGQGDTF.

This chain connects TRBV18 to TRBJ1-2, with D possibly being TRBD1 (6 bases). Trimming removed 6 bases from V and 4 bases from J, with 15 bases in between. Germline values: CDR1 KGHSH, CDR2 LQKENI. There are 14 residues in the CDR3. The CDR3 loop reads CASSRTDLGYGYTF. The CDR3 DNA sequence: TGTGCCAGCTCGCGGACAGACTTAGGCTATGGCTACACCTTC.

Note on this clone: Additional DNA sequences in this sample encode the identical CDR3. This chain links TRBV7-2 with TRBJ1-5; 7 bases are a match to TRBD1. This CDR3 comprises 15 residues. V lost 4 bases and J lost 0; bases outside the gene matches: 3. The germline V gene encodes CDR1 SGHTA and CDR2 FQGNSA. For the CDR3, the DNA is TGTGCCAGCAGCTCAGGGGGTATTAGCAATCAGCCCCAGCATTTT. Its translation is CASSSGGISNQPQHF.

Comments on this clone: Distinct nucleotide sequences in the sample also encode this CDR3. V gene TRBV23-1 combines with J gene TRBJ2-7; TRBD2 aligns across 7 bases. TRBV23-1 is designated an ORF whose function remains uncertain. V lost 8 bases to trimming and J lost 2 bases; unmatched junction nucleotides: 9. The CDR3 totals 14 residues. The CDR3, as DNA: TGCGCCAGCGGGGAGGGCCCAGGAGCCTACGAGCAGTACTTC. Translated: CASGEGPGAYEQYF.

The chain links TRBV9 to TRBJ2-1; 9 nucleotides line up with TRBD1. The V gene end was trimmed by 3 bases and the J gene end by 5 bases; junction bases not matched to a gene: 3. The CDR3 sequence is 14 residues long. Per the germline V gene, CDR1 is SGDLS and CDR2 is YYNGEE. DNA for the CDR3: TGTGCCAGCAGCGATCGGACAGGGGACAATGAGCAGTTCTTC. Protein product: CASSDRTGDNEQFF.

The genes are TRBV6-5 and TRBJ1-1; tentative D call: TRBD1 (6 bases). The germline V and J ends were trimmed by 0 bases and 1 base, with 12 bases remaining between them. Germline V CDR1 and CDR2: MNHEY, SVGAGI. This CDR3 spans 16 amino acids. CDR3 coding DNA: TGTGCCAGCAGTTACTCGAATTCAGGGGCGAACACTGAAGCTTTCTTT. Protein sequence: CASSYSNSGANTEAFF.

The CDR3 coding sequence is TGTGCCAGCAGTTTATTCTCGGGGAATTCACCCCTCCACTTT. This sequence encodes CASSLFSGNSPLHF. The chain recombines TRBV28 with TRBJ1-6; D is unclear. Germline CDR1 is MDHEN and CDR2 is SYDVKM. The V gene lost 1 base and the J gene lost 7 bases, with 8 bases spanning the gap. The CDR3 is 14 residues long.

This clone was observed a few times. The J gene is TRBJ2-5, the V gene TRBV3-1 (or the pseudogene TRBV3-2), with TRBD2 identical over 8 bases. CDR1 is LGHDT, CDR2 YNNKEL, per germline (reference sequence). Trimming at V came to 3 bases and at J to 6 bases, leaving 15 bases not matched to a gene. The CDR3 loop spans 17 amino acids. CDR3 loop: CASSHNGGAGVGKTQYF. For the CDR3, the DNA is TGTGCCAGCAGCCATAACGGGGGAGCGGGAGTTGGGAAGACCCAGTACTTC.

The V and J genes are TRBV7-2 and TRBJ1-6; 7 nucleotides line up with TRBD1. Germline V gives CDR1 SGHTA, CDR2 FQGNSA. The V gene end was trimmed by 4 bases and the J gene end by 10 bases; junction bases not matched to a gene: 10. The CDR3 loop spans 15 amino acids. Here the CDR3 reads CASSSQGPQQSPLHF. The CDR3 DNA follows: TGTGCCAGCAGCTCACAGGGGCCCCAACAGTCACCCCTCCACTTT.

This CDR3 is CASSLAGQGGYGYTF. Here the CDR3 DNA reads TGTGCCAGCAGCTTAGCGGGGCAGGGGGGTTATGGCTACACCTTC. V is TRBV11-2 and J is TRBJ1-2; 7 bases match TRBD1. J was trimmed by 5 bases and V by 1 base; bases with no gene match: 7. From germline, CDR1 is SGHAT and CDR2 FQNNGV. This CDR3 has 15 residues.

This clone was counted once. This sequence joins TRBV19 and TRBJ2-1, with D perhaps TRBD1 (7 bases). Trimming pared 6 bases from V and 7 bases from J, leaving 13 bases between. The length of the CDR3 is 13 residues. The germline V gene encodes CDR1 LNHDA and CDR2 SQIVND (reference sequence). The CDR3 sequence is CASRLTGRNEQFF. As DNA, the CDR3 is TGTGCCAGTAGGTTGACAGGGAGGAATGAGCAGTTCTTC.